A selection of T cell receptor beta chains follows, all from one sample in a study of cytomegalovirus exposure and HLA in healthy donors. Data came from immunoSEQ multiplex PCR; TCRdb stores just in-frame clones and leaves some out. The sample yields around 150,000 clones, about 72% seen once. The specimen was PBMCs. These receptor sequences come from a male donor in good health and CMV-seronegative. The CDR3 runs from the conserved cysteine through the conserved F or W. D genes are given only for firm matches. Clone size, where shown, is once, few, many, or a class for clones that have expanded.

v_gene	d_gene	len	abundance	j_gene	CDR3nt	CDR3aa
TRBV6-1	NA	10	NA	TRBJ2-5	TGTGCCAGCAGTACTGGGACCCAGTACTTC	CASSTGTQYF
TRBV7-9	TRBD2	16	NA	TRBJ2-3	TGTGCCAGCAGCGGCGGGACTAGCGGGAGTGCAGATACGCAGTATTTT	CASSGGTSGSADTQYF
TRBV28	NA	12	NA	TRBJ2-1	TGTGCCAGCAGCCCCGGGAGAAATGAGCAGTTCTTC	CASSPGRNEQFF
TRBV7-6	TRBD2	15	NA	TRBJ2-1	TGTGCCAGCAGCCCAGGGACTACTTCCTACAATGAGCAGTTCTTC	CASSPGTTSYNEQFF
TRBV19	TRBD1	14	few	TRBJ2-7	TGTGCCAGTAGTATAAGGACAGGACCCTACGAGCAGTACTTC	CASSIRTGPYEQYF
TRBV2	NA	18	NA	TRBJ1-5	TGTGCCAGCAGTGAGCCCCAGGGCCCTTCCCCCCTTAATCAGCCCCAGCATTTT	CASSEPQGPSPLNQPQHF
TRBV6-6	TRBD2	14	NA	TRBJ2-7	TGTGCCAGCAAGGCACTAGCGGGTGCCTACGAGCAGTACTTC	CASKALAGAYEQYF
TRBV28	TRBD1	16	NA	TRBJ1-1	TGTGCCAGTAGTGGAAGGGACAGGTCCTATAACACTGAAGCTTTCTTT	CASSGRDRSYNTEAFF
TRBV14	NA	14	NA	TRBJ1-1	TGTGCCAGCAGCCTCGTCAACAGGAACACTGAAGCTTTCTTT	CASSLVNRNTEAFF
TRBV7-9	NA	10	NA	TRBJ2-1	TGTTCCAGCGGAGGCAATGAGCAGTTCTTC	CSSGGNEQFF
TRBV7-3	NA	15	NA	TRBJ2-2	TGTGCCAGCAGCTCCCTCGGCGACAGCACCGGGGAGCTGTTTTTT	CASSSLGDSTGELFF
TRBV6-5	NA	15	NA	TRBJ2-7	TGTGCCAGCAGACAGAGTCCCGAGGGGGCCTACGAGCAGTACTTC	CASRQSPEGAYEQYF
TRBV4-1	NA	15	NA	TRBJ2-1	TGCGCCAGCAGCCAAGACGTCGAACAGACCGATGAGCAGTTCTTC	CASSQDVEQTDEQFF
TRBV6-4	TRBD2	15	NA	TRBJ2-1	TGTGCCAGCAGTATAGAAGCGGGAGGGTACAATGAGCAGTTCTTC	CASSIEAGGYNEQFF
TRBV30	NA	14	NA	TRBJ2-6	TGTGCCTGGAGTATGGGAGCTGGGGCCAACGTCCTGACTTTC	CAWSMGAGANVLTF
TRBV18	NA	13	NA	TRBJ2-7	TGTGCCAGCTCACCAAAGCAGGGGTACGAGCAGTACTTC	CASSPKQGYEQYF
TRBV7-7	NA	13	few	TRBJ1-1	TGTGCTAGCAGCTTACAGGGGAACACTGAAGCTTTCTTT	CASSLQGNTEAFF
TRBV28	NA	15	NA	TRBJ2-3	TGTGCCAGCAGTACAGGCTTCTCTAGCACAGATACGCAGTATTTT	CASSTGFSSTDTQYF
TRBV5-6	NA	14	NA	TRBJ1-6	TGTGCCAGCAACTTAGGGGTTTCGGATTCACCCCTCCACTTT	CASNLGVSDSPLHF
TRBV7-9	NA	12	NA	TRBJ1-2	TGTTCCAGCACCTTCGTCCCCTATGGCTACACCTTC	CSSTFVPYGYTF
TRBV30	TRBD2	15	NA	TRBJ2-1	TGTGCCTGGAGTGGTAGCGGGAGGGCCTTGGTTGAGCAGTTCTTC	CAWSGSGRALVEQFF
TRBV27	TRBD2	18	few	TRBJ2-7	TGTGCCAGCAGTTTATACGCCCCTAGCGGGAGTGAGTCCTACGAGCAGTACTTC	CASSLYAPSGSESYEQYF
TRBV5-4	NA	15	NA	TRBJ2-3	TGTGCCAGCAGCTCCAGCGGCTGGGGCACAGATACGCAGTATTTT	CASSSSGWGTDTQYF
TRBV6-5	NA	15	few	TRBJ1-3	TGTGCCAGCAGTTACCTCCCAGGCTCTGGAAACACCATATATTTT	CASSYLPGSGNTIYF
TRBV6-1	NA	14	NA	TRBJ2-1	TGTGCCAGCAGGACCGGGAGCATATACAATGAGCAGTTCTTC	CASRTGSIYNEQFF
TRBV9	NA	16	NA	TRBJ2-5	TGTGCCAGCAGCACCCCTAAGGGGAACCGTGGAGAGACCCAGTACTTC	CASSTPKGNRGETQYF
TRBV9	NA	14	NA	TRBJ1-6	TGTGCCAGCAGCGGCAGGGGTTGGAATTCACCCCTCCACTTT	CASSGRGWNSPLHF
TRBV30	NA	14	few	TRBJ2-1	TGTGCCTGGCGGACTCTGGGGAAATACAATGAGCAGTTCTTC	CAWRTLGKYNEQFF
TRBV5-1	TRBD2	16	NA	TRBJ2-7	TGCGCCAGCAGCTTGGGTGCTAGCGGGGCAGACTACGAGCAGTACTTC	CASSLGASGADYEQYF
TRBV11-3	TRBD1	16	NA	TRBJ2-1	TGTGCCAGCAGCTCTGGGGACAGGCTGGGCTACAATGAGCAGTTCTTC	CASSSGDRLGYNEQFF
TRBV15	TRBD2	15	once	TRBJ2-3	TGTGCCACCAGCAGCTCTAGCGGGGGAATAGATACGCAGTATTTT	CATSSSSGGIDTQYF
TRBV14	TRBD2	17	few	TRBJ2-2	TGTGCCAGCAGCCAAGGAAGGACTAGCGGATACACCGGGGAGCTGTTTTTT	CASSQGRTSGYTGELFF
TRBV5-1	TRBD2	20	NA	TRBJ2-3	TGCGCCAGCAGCTCACAACCGGGTAGCGGGGGATATTCTAGCACAGATACGCAGTATTTT	CASSSQPGSGGYSSTDTQYF
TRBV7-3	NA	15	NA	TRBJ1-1	TGTGCCAGCAGCCTGTCGGGGAGGGGCAACACTGAAGCTTTCTTT	CASSLSGRGNTEAFF
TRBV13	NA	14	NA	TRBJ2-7	TGTGCCAGCAGCCTAGGACAGTTGGGTTGGGAGCAGTACTTC	CASSLGQLGWEQYF
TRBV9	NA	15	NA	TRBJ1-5	TGTGCCAGCAGCGTAGCTTCAGATAGCAATCAGCCCCAGCATTTT	CASSVASDSNQPQHF
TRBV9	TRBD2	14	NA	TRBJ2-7	TGTGCCAGCAGCCCCACCGGGACTACCTACGAGCAGTACTTC	CASSPTGTTYEQYF
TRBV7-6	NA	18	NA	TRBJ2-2	TGTGCCAGCAGCTTACCACTCCGGGACGGGAGGAACACCGGGGAGCTGTTTTTT	CASSLPLRDGRNTGELFF
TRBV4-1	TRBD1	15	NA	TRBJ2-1	TGCGCCAGCAGCCCTTCACAGGGACAGTACAATGAGCAGTTCTTC	CASSPSQGQYNEQFF
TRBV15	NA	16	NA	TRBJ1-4	TGTGCCACCAGCAGAGGAGAAAACAGGGCGGATGAAAAACTGTTTTTT	CATSRGENRADEKLFF
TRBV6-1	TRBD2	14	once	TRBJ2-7	TGTGCCAGCAGTAATATAGCGGGGGGTGGGGAGCAGTACTTC	CASSNIAGGGEQYF
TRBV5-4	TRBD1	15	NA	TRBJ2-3	TGTGCCAGCAGGTATGGGACAGCGAACACAGATACGCAGTATTTT	CASRYGTANTDTQYF
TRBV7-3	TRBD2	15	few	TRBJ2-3	TGTGCCAGCAGCTTAGCTAGCGGCTTCACAGATACGCAGTATTTT	CASSLASGFTDTQYF
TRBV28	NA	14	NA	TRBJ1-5	TGTGCCAGCAGTCCTTCAGGGGGCAATCAGCCCCAGCATTTT	CASSPSGGNQPQHF
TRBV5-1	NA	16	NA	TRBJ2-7	TGCGCCAGCAGCTTGGGCCCAGGGTTACCTTCCTACGAGCAGTACTTC	CASSLGPGLPSYEQYF
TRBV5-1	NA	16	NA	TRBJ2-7	TGCGCCAGCAGCCCGGTTCGGCCCCAGGTAGTCTACGAGCAGTACTTC	CASSPVRPQVVYEQYF
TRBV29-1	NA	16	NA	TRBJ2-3	TGCAGCGTTGAAGGGAGCGCGGGGTTTGGTACAGATACGCAGTATTTT	CSVEGSAGFGTDTQYF
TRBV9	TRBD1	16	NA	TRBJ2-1	TGTGCCAGCAGCTTCGGGACAGGGATTCCCTACAATGAGCAGTTCTTC	CASSFGTGIPYNEQFF
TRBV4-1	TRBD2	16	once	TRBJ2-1	TGCGCCAGCAGCCAAGAACCTAGCGGGCCGTTCAATGAGCAGTTCTTC	CASSQEPSGPFNEQFF
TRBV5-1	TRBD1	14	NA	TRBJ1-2	TGCGCCAGCACGGCAGGGGGCGCGAACTATGGCTACACCTTC	CASTAGGANYGYTF
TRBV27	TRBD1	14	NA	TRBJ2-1	TGTGCCAGCAGTTTTCGGGACAGCTACAATGAGCAGTTCTTC	CASSFRDSYNEQFF
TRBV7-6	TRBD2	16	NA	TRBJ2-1	TGTGCCAGCAGCTTACCCGGGACTACGATGTTCAATGAGCAGTTCTTC	CASSLPGTTMFNEQFF
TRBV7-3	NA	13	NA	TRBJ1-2	TGTGCCAGCAGCGAAAGGGCCGGGGATAGCTACACCTTC	CASSERAGDSYTF
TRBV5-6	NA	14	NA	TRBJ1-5	TGTGCCAGCAGCTTGGTTGGCTTAAATCAGCCCCAGCATTTT	CASSLVGLNQPQHF
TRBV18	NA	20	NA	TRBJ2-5	TGTGCCAGCTCACCACGGGGCAGGGCGCCCGAAACTCGGCGGAAAGAGACCCAGTACTTC	CASSPRGRAPETRRKETQYF
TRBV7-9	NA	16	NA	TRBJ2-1	TGTGCCAGCAGCTTTGAAGTAATGGGCTCTGCTGGTAGGCAGTTCTTC	CASSFEVMGSAGRQFF
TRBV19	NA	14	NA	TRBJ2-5	TGTGCCAGTAGTGGTTTCGGGGTGGGAGAGACCCAGTACTTC	CASSGFGVGETQYF
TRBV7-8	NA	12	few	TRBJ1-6	TGTGCCAGCAGCTTACCCCTTTCACCCCTCCACTTT	CASSLPLSPLHF